Below are 20 T cell receptor beta chains sequenced from a single sample in a study of cytomegalovirus exposure and HLA in healthy donors. Both 60 Vbeta primers and 13 Jbeta primers went into the PCR. Clones were sequenced by immunoSEQ multiplex PCR, and TCRdb holds only the in-frame ones, with some missing. The sample holds around 200,000 clones, roughly 80% seen once. The source material was PBMCs. These receptors originate from a boy aged 5-17 years in good health and CMV-seronegative.

Comments on this clone: The junction differs from germline at one of its ends, possibly a read error. This rearrangement joins TRBV7-9 to TRBJ1-1; D is uncertain. The CDR3 loop spans 16 amino acids. Germline lookup yields CDR1 SEHNR and CDR2 FQNEAQ (reference sequence). CDR3 loop: CSSSSISSLGGTEAFF. In DNA form, the CDR3 reads TGTTCCAGCAGCTCGATCTCAAGCCTGGGAGGCACTGAAGCTTTCTTT. Full variable domain (outside the CDR3, taken from reference TRBV7-9 and TRBJ1-1): DTGVSQNPRHKITKRGQNVTFRCDPISEHNRLYWYRQTLGQGPEFLTYFQNEAQLEKSRLLSDRFSAERPKGSFSTLEIQRTEQGDSAMYLCSSSSISSLGGTEAFFGQGTRLTVV.

This clone appeared a few times. The chain recombines TRBV7-2 with TRBJ2-5; 10 nucleotides line up with TRBD2. The length of the CDR3 is 19 residues. The J segment lost 3 bases and the V segment lost 2 bases, leaving 15 bases of the junction unmatched. Germline V CDR1 and CDR2: SGHTA, FQGNSA. This chain's CDR3 is CASSLSGLAISLYKETQYF. As DNA, the CDR3 is TGTGCCAGCAGCTTATCGGGACTAGCGATATCGTTATACAAAGAGACCCAGTACTTC.

This chain joins TRBV27 and TRBJ1-6; weak D call: TRBD1 (6 bases). The CDR3 covers 16 residues. The germline V gene has CDR1 MNHEY and CDR2 SMNVEV (reference sequence). Trimming cost V 4 bases and J 7 bases, with 17 bases left between them. As DNA, the CDR3 is TGTGCCAGCAGTTCGTCCACAGGGTTGAGAAATTCACCCCTCCACTTT. Translating gives CASSSSTGLRNSPLHF.

This clone showed up just once. The J gene is TRBJ1-1, the V gene TRBV5-4; 7 nucleotides align to TRBD1. V lost 0 bases and J lost 5; bases outside the gene matches: 4. The CDR3 loop spans 14 amino acids. Per the germline V gene, CDR1 is SGHNT and CDR2 is YYREEE (reference sequence). The CDR3 region has the DNA TGTGCCAGCAGCTTGGGACAGGGTTGGACTGAAGCTTTCTTT. The encoded protein is CASSLGQGWTEAFF.

This sequence joins TRBV5-1 and TRBJ1-2; D may be TRBD1 (6 bases). Trimming shortened V by 5 bases and J by 4 bases, and 15 bases separated the two germline ends. The V gene's germline CDR1 is SGHRS and CDR2 YFSETQ. This CDR3 contains 14 residues. CDR3 protein: CASRGVDSFYGYTF. DNA for the CDR3: TGCGCCAGCAGAGGGGTGGACAGTTTCTATGGCTACACCTTC.

The chain couples TRBV7-2 to TRBJ2-5; 7 nucleotides line up with TRBD1. J was trimmed by 1 base and V by 3 bases; bases with no gene match: 8. CDR1 is SGHTA and CDR2 is FQGNSA in the germline V gene. The CDR3 is 16 amino acids. The CDR3 protein is CASSLPTGMGQETQYF. For the CDR3, the DNA is TGTGCCAGCAGCTTGCCGACAGGGATGGGCCAAGAGACCCAGTACTTC.

This clone was seen once. The chain employs TRBV5-4 and TRBJ1-2; 11 positions match TRBD1. Germline loops: CDR1 SGHNT, CDR2 YYREEE (reference sequence). V trimming: 4 bases; J trimming: 6 bases; junction bases outside the gene matches: 5. The CDR3 runs 14 residues. The CDR3 spells CASSRTGGFDGYTF. For the CDR3, the DNA is TGTGCCAGCAGCAGGACAGGGGGCTTTGATGGCTACACCTTC.

The gene calls are TRBV7-9 and TRBJ2-1; TRBD1 matches 10 bases. Germline V gene sequence: CDR1 SEHNR, CDR2 FQNEAQ (reference sequence). Trimming cost V 5 bases and J 7 bases; bases outside gene matches: 11. This CDR3 contains 16 residues. The CDR3 DNA reads TGTGCCAGCAGCATCCACGACAGGGGGCTTAGGAATGAGCAGTTCTTC. This codes for CASSIHDRGLRNEQFF.

The chain is built from TRBV7-3 and TRBJ2-1; 7 nucleotides line up with TRBD2. Germline values: CDR1 SGHTA, CDR2 FQGTGA. This CDR3 comprises 16 residues. Losses at the gene ends were 0 bases for V and 5 bases for J; bases not matched to a gene: 7. This CDR3 reads CASSLTSRTSDNEQFF. The CDR3, as DNA: TGTGCCAGCAGCTTAACGTCCAGGACTAGTGACAATGAGCAGTTCTTC.

J is TRBJ2-1 and V is TRBV29-1; TRBD1 might be the D (6 bases). The CDR3 has 14 amino acids. Trimming took off 5 bases at V and 6 bases at J, with 17 bases between the two ends. Germline CDR1 and CDR2: SQVTM and ANQGSEA. The CDR3 loop is CSVKRETGPNEQFF. In DNA, the CDR3 is TGCAGCGTTAAAAGGGAAACAGGGCCCAATGAGCAGTTCTTC.

CDR3 nucleotide sequence: TGTGCCAGCAGTCAGGGTCCAGGCACTGAAGCTTTCTTT. As protein: CASSQGPGTEAFF. The chain uses TRBV6-4 and TRBJ1-1; possible D gene TRBD1, 5 bases. V lost 5 bases and J lost 4, with 11 bases in between. Germline CDR1 MRHNA, CDR2 SNTAGT. The CDR3 has 13 residues.

The rearrangement uses TRBV6-1 and TRBJ2-7; possible D gene TRBD2, 5 bases. V lost 2 bases and J lost 4, with 12 bases in between. The length of the CDR3 is 14 residues. Germline values: CDR1 MNHNS, CDR2 SASEGT. The CDR3 sequence: CASSEQSQRYEQYF. The CDR3 nucleotides read TGTGCCAGCAGTGAACAGAGTCAGCGGTACGAGCAGTACTTC.

V gene TRBV30 combines with J gene TRBJ2-3, with TRBD1 matching 8 bases. The germline gives CDR1 GTSNPN, CDR2 SVGIG (reference sequence). This CDR3 has 14 residues. V shed 7 bases and J 2 bases; nucleotides not matched to a gene: 8. This chain's CDR3 is CALTGVLNTDTQYF. The CDR3 nucleotides are TGTGCCTTGACAGGGGTCCTTAACACAGATACGCAGTATTTT.

The chain employs TRBV2 and TRBJ2-7; D possibly corresponds to TRBD2 (6 bases). This CDR3 comprises 12 residues. V lost 2 bases, J lost 9 bases, and 11 bases lay in between. The V gene's germline CDR1 is SNHLY and CDR2 FYNNEI. The DNA for the CDR3 is TGTGCCAGCAGTGAATTGGAGGGTGGGCAGTACTTC. It specifies CASSELEGGQYF. Complete variable domain (other parts from reference TRBV2 and TRBJ2-7): EPEVTQTPSHQVTQMGQEVILRCVPISNHLYFYWYRQILGQKVEFLVSFYNNEISEKSEIFDDQFSVERPDGSNFTLKIRSTKLEDSAMYFCASSELEGGQYFGPGTRLTVT.

The chain couples TRBV6-6 to TRBJ1-2, with D possibly being TRBD1 (5 bases). V lost 2 bases to trimming and J lost 6 bases, with 16 bases between them. CDR3 size: 15 residues. Germline V lookup: CDR1 MNHNY, CDR2 SVGAGI (reference sequence). CDR3 sequence: CASSYVRQGYHGYTF. The CDR3, as DNA: TGTGCCAGCAGTTACGTTAGGCAGGGATACCATGGCTACACCTTC.

V gene TRBV6-5 combines with J gene TRBJ1-1, with D possibly TRBD1 on 5 matching bases. Trimming pared 9 bases from V and 1 base from J, leaving 12 bases between. Germline CDR1 reads MNHEY; CDR2 reads SVGAGI. This CDR3 contains 13 residues. This CDR3 reads CASGGGRNTEAFF. CDR3 nucleotides: TGTGCCAGTGGGGGAGGGAGGAACACTGAAGCTTTCTTT.

This sequence joins TRBV7-8 and TRBJ1-6; 7 bases are a match to TRBD1. Germline V CDR1 and CDR2: SGHVS, FQNEAQ. Trimming at V came to 1 base and at J to 6 bases, leaving 3 bases not matched to a gene. The CDR3 spans 15 residues. The CDR3 DNA reads as TGTGCCAGCAGCTTAGAGGGGGCAGGTAATTCACCCCTCCACTTT. Translated, it gives CASSLEGAGNSPLHF.

This clone was counted a few times. The rearrangement joins TRBV7-2 to TRBJ1-1; D remains ambiguous. The CDR3 loop spans 13 amino acids. CDR1 is SGHTA and CDR2 is FQGNSA in the germline V gene. The germline V and J ends were trimmed by 2 bases and 6 bases, with 10 bases remaining between them. The CDR3 spells CASSLNTVPEAFF. The CDR3 DNA is TGTGCCAGCAGCTTAAATACGGTTCCTGAAGCTTTCTTT.

As DNA, the CDR3 is TGTGCCAGCAGCTGGGGACTAGCCAATGAGCAGTTCTTC. Its translation: CASSWGLANEQFF. V gene TRBV11-2 combines with J gene TRBJ2-1, with 9 bases identical to TRBD2. Germline CDR1 reads SGHAT; CDR2 reads FQNNGV. The V gene end was trimmed by 4 bases and the J gene end by 6 bases; junction bases not matched to a gene: 1. The CDR3 is 13 residues long.

J is TRBJ2-7 and V is TRBV5-1, with TRBD1 matching over 10 bases. J gave up 1 base and V 4 bases, and 5 bases lay outside the gene matches. The CDR3 has 15 residues. CDR1 and CDR2 (germline): SGHRS, YFSETQ. CDR3 DNA: TGCGCCAGCAGCGCTGGGACAGGGGTTTCCTACGAGCAGTACTTC. It is translated as CASSAGTGVSYEQYF.